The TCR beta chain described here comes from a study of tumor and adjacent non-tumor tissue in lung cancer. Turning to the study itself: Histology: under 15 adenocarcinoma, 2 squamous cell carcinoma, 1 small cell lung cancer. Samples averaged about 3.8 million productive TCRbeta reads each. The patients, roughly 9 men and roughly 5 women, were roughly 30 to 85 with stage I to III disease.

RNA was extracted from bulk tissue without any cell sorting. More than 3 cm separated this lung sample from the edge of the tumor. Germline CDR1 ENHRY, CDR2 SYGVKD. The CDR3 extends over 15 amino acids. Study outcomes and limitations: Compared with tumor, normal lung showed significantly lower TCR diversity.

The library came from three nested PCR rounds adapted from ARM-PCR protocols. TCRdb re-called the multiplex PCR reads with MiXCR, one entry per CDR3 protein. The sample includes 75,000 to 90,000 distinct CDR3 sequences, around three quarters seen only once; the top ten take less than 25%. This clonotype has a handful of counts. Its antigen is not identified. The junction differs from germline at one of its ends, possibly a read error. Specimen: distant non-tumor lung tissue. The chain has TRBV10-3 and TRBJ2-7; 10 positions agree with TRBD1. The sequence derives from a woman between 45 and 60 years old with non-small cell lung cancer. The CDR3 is CALRAEDRGVYEQYF. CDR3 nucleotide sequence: TGTGCCCTCAGGGCGGAGGACAGGGGGGTCTACGAGCAGTATTTC.